The 5 T cell receptor beta chains below were found in one sample sequenced in a study of identical twins. TCRdb called the 5' RACE reads again in MiXCR, with one record for every CDR3 protein. The sample lists under 500,000 distinct CDR3 sequences, 13% to 15% occurring once. The data also belong to a second study, concerning yellow fever vaccine responses in identical twins.

The sequenced material came from CD4+ T cells sorted from blood. The receptors stem from a woman aged 18-35 years in good health.

V is TRBV10-3 and J is TRBJ2-1; D may correspond to TRBD1 or TRBD2 (6 bases each). CDR1 ENHRY and CDR2 SYGVKD come from the germline V gene. The CDR3 covers 14 residues. The ends were cut back, 6 bases at V and 7 bases at J, with 16 bases in the middle. The CDR3 DNA sequence: TGTGCCATCAGCAAGGGGGGTCCTACGAATGAGCAGTTCTTC. It yields the protein CAISKGGPTNEQFF.

J is TRBJ2-4 and V is TRBV6-1, with D possibly matching TRBD1 (5 bases). V shed 6 bases and J shed 0 bases, with 9 bases lying between them. CDR3 size: 14 residues. Germline V lookup: CDR1 MNHNS, CDR2 SASEGT. CDR3 region: CASRQALAKNIQYF. The CDR3 nucleotides are TGTGCCAGCAGACAGGCTCTAGCCAAAAACATTCAGTACTTC.

This clonotype was seen ten or more times. The V call is TRBV20-1, the J call TRBJ2-1; 9 bases are shared with TRBD1. J gave up 8 bases and V 5 bases, and 4 bases lay outside the gene matches. The germline gives CDR1 DFQATT, CDR2 SNEGSKA (reference sequence). CDR3 length equals 12 residues. CDR3 amino acids: CSAEGQGDEQFF. CDR3 DNA sequence: TGCAGTGCTGAGGGACAGGGCGATGAGCAGTTCTTC.

This clonotype showed up just a few times. The chain joins TRBV27 to TRBJ1-6; TRBD1 might be the D (6 bases). CDR1 and CDR2 (germline): MNHEY, SMNVEV (reference sequence). V lost 4 bases and J lost 8, with 15 bases in between. This CDR3 contains 15 residues. CDR3 sequence reads: CASSSLLRGHSPLHF. CDR3 DNA sequence: TGTGCCAGCAGTTCCCTCCTCAGGGGACATTCACCCCTCCACTTT.

This clonotype was seen a handful of times. The J gene is TRBJ2-5, the V gene TRBV30, with D possibly being TRBD2 (6 bases). The CDR3 is 12 residues long. V lost 6 bases, J lost 2 bases, and 10 bases lay in between. Germline loops: CDR1 GTSNPN, CDR2 SVGIG (reference sequence). The CDR3 loop reads CACRGTQETQYF. DNA of the CDR3: TGTGCCTGTAGAGGGACTCAAGAGACCCAGTACTTC.